Below, one T cell receptor beta chain is given with its context. Its target is unknown. This record comes from a study of T cells after yellow fever vaccination. The CDR3 sequence is 16 residues long. The V gene's germline CDR1 is SEHNR and CDR2 FQNEAQ (reference sequence). V was cut by 4 bases and J by 0 bases, with 13 bases left in between. Whole-study results and caveats: Peaking on day 5 versus 15, the secondary response was faster but weaker. Subsequent booster samples again held most clones from primary vaccination (just under 98% CD4, approximately 86% CD8).

One entry per CDR3 protein, called by TCRdb with MiXCR from the 5' RACE reads. This table holds about 580,000 distinct CDR3 sequences, less than 20% found once. The chain links TRBV7-9 to TRBJ1-3; D is unresolved. Sequencing used PBMCs, obtained around 5 days after the first yellow fever vaccination. This receptor was taken from a man aged 18-30 years who received the YFV17D yellow fever vaccine. The CDR3 is CASSSGVLDSGNTIYF. CDR3 bases: TGTGCCAGCAGCTCTGGGGTCCTAGACTCTGGAAACACCATATATTTT.